What follows are 13 T cell receptor beta chains derived from one specimen sequenced in a study of blood T cell repertoires in COVID-19. The assay was immunoSEQ multiplex PCR, and TCRdb's table has in-frame clones only and misses some. The table shows around 68,000 clones, with about 81% occurring only once. Input material: peripheral blood. All receptors derive from a human donor in a cohort sampled during active COVID-19.

This clone was counted a single time. The chain combines TRBV19 with TRBJ2-7, with D maybe TRBD1 (6 bases). V was trimmed by 5 bases and J by 2 bases, leaving 13 bases between them. The germline V gene encodes CDR1 LNHDA and CDR2 SQIVND (reference sequence). This CDR3 has 14 residues. For the CDR3, the DNA is TGTGCCAGTAGTGAGGGGCAGGGGACCTACGAGCAGTACTTC. Amino acids: CASSEGQGTYEQYF.

The chain couples TRBV7-8 to TRBJ2-2; tentatively, D is TRBD1 (6 bases). Germline CDR1 and CDR2: SGHVS and FQNEAQ. This CDR3 comprises 16 residues. V dropped 5 bases and J dropped 1 base, with 14 bases sitting between them. The CDR3 loop reads CASSRYRVENTGELFF. Written as DNA, the CDR3 is TGTGCCAGCAGCCGATACAGGGTAGAGAACACCGGGGAGCTGTTTTTT.

CDR3 DNA: TGTGCCAGCAGTTTACTGCGGGGGACCCAGTACTTC. This sequence encodes CASSLLRGTQYF. This chain connects TRBV28 to TRBJ2-5; possible D gene TRBD2, 6 bases. The CDR3 spans 12 residues. The germline V gene encodes CDR1 MDHEN and CDR2 SYDVKM. V dropped 2 bases and J dropped 7 bases, with 8 bases sitting between them.

This clone showed up just once. The chain is built from TRBV24-1 and TRBJ2-3; a possible D gene is TRBD1 (5 bases). From germline, CDR1 is KGHDR and CDR2 SFDVKD. This CDR3 spans 14 amino acids. V gave up 3 bases and J gave up 6 bases, with 12 bases separating them. CDR3 in amino acids: CATSDGALRDTQYF. In DNA form, the CDR3 reads TGTGCCACCAGTGATGGGGCCCTGCGGGATACGCAGTATTTT.

The chain carries TRBV27 and TRBJ2-1; D might be TRBD1 (6 bases). The CDR3 is 16 amino acids. The germline CDR1 and CDR2 sequences are MNHEY and SMNVEV (reference sequence). V gave up 5 bases and J gave up 1 base, with 15 bases separating them. The CDR3 DNA follows: TGTGCCAGCAGTCTAACAGGGATTCTATCCTACAATGAGCAGTTCTTC. Amino acids: CASSLTGILSYNEQFF.

This chain joins TRBV9 and TRBJ2-1; D not resolved. V was shortened by 3 bases and J by 2 bases, with 9 bases between the two germline ends. Per germline, CDR1 SGDLS and CDR2 YYNGEE. This CDR3 region has 14 residues. The CDR3 nucleotides are TGTGCCAGCAGCGCCCCACCTACCTACAATGAGCAGTTCTTC. It translates to CASSAPPTYNEQFF.

V and J are TRBV4-1 and TRBJ1-1; 10 bases are a match to TRBD1. CDR3 length: 16 residues. With 3 bases clipped from V and 5 bases from J, the junction kept 9 bases outside the gene matches. From germline, CDR1 is MGHRA and CDR2 YSYEKL. The CDR3 DNA follows: TGCGCCAGCAGCCATTGGACAGGGGGTCGGGGGACTGAAGCTTTCTTT. Its protein is CASSHWTGGRGTEAFF.

This clone was seen a few times. This sample also contains other DNA sequences that code for the same CDR3. This chain links TRBV7-9 with TRBJ2-7; 7 nucleotides agree with TRBD1. Germline V gives CDR1 SEHNR, CDR2 FQNEAQ (reference sequence). The CDR3 loop spans 14 amino acids. J lost 2 bases, V lost 3 bases, and 4 bases had no gene match. The CDR3 DNA reads TGTGCCAGCAGCTTCCGGGACAGCCCCTACGAGCAGTACTTC. Translation: CASSFRDSPYEQYF.

The genes are TRBV19 and TRBJ1-5; 8 bases fit TRBD1. Looked up from germline, CDR1 is LNHDA and CDR2 is SQIVND (reference sequence). Losses at the gene ends were 7 bases for V and 0 bases for J; bases not matched to a gene: 5. The CDR3 covers 15 residues. The CDR3 DNA reads as TGTGCCAGTACCAGGGACAGGAATAGCAATCAGCCCCAGCATTTT. Residues: CASTRDRNSNQPQHF.

This chain uses TRBV2 with TRBJ2-4; 9 bases are shared with TRBD1. The CDR3 sequence is 14 residues long. Germline lookup yields CDR1 SNHLY and CDR2 FYNNEI. Trimming took 7 bases from V and 8 from J; bases not matched to a gene: 9. The CDR3 nucleotides are TGTGCCAGCATCACAGGGGGCGCTGGTCACATTCAGTACTTC. It translates to CASITGGAGHIQYF.

The count of this clone is one. V is TRBV30 and J is TRBJ1-3; TRBD1 is a possible D gene (6 bases). Germline V CDR1 and CDR2: GTSNPN, SVGIG (reference sequence). V was shortened by 3 bases and J by 8 bases, with 14 bases between the two germline ends. This CDR3 contains 13 residues. CDR3 sequence reads: CAWSESGVHTIYF. CDR3 coding DNA: TGTGCCTGGAGCGAATCAGGGGTTCACACCATATATTTT.

This sequence joins TRBV27 and TRBJ2-1, with 11 bases identical to TRBD2. This CDR3 has 14 amino acids. CDR1 is MNHEY, CDR2 SMNVEV, per germline (reference sequence). After removal of 6 bases from V and 7 bases from J, the junction contained 5 bases not matched to a gene. This CDR3 is CASRLAGASNEQFF. CDR3 sequence (DNA): TGTGCCAGCAGACTAGCGGGAGCCTCGAATGAGCAGTTCTTC.

This chain connects TRBV2 to TRBJ1-6, with D perhaps matching TRBD1 (6 bases). The CDR3 covers 14 residues. V dropped 3 bases and J dropped 8 bases, with 11 bases sitting between them. Germline CDR1 reads SNHLY; CDR2 reads FYNNEI. The chain's CDR3 is CASSDRGADSPLHF. The CDR3 DNA sequence: TGTGCCAGCAGTGATCGGGGGGCGGATTCACCCCTCCACTTT.